This TCR beta chain was recorded in a study of blood T cell repertoires in COVID-19. Study in general: T cells, B-cell-depleted T cells, or PBMCs supplied cDNA or gDNA.

As handled by the study authors: Amplification from reference gene primers served as the basis for estimated nucleated cell counts. Profiling relied on immunoSEQ multiplex PCR, and the TCRdb table lists in-frame clones only, not all of them. Clonal size and the V and J genes are those of that table, whereas D and trimming came from the DNA. The sample carries a few hundred thousand clones, about 91% recorded once. V lost 7 bases to trimming and J lost 3 bases, with 12 bases between them. Germline V gene data show CDR1 as WSHSY and CDR2 as SAAADI. CDR3 size: 13 residues. The sequenced material came from peripheral blood. The receptor was isolated from a woman aged 50 to 60 with COVID-19, enrolled during active disease. The rearrangement joins TRBV10-2 to TRBJ1-1; weak D call: TRBD1 (5 bases). CDR3 nucleotides: TGCGCCAGCAAACCAGGGAAGGACACTGAAGCTTTCTTT. Translation gives CASKPGKDTEAFF.